This T cell receptor (beta chain) was observed in a study of blood T cell repertoires in COVID-19. Study-level background: Some COVID-19 samples were acute and others convalescent; all came from the United States, Italy and Spain. In each case, the material was cDNA or gDNA derived from T cells, B-cell-depleted T cells, or PBMCs.

Under the authors' procedure: Reference gene primer amplification in the assay estimated nucleated cell counts. Only in-frame clones appear in the TCRdb table, and some are missing; sequencing was by immunoSEQ multiplex PCR. Clone size and V and J calls were adopted from that table, with D and trimming inferred from the DNA. The sample yields around 110,000 clones, 82% seen once. V was shortened by 3 bases and J by 5 bases, with 13 bases between the two germline ends. CDR1 is LNHNV, CDR2 YYDKDF, per germline (reference sequence). This CDR3 spans 14 amino acids. This sequence was found in a woman in her sixties or seventies with acute or convalescent COVID-19. The sequenced material came from peripheral blood. This rearrangement joins TRBV15 to TRBJ1-1; TRBD1 might be the D (6 bases). Written as DNA, the CDR3 is TGTGCCACCAGCAGGGGCAGGGGAGGGACTGAAGCTTTCTTT. Translated: CATSRGRGGTEAFF.